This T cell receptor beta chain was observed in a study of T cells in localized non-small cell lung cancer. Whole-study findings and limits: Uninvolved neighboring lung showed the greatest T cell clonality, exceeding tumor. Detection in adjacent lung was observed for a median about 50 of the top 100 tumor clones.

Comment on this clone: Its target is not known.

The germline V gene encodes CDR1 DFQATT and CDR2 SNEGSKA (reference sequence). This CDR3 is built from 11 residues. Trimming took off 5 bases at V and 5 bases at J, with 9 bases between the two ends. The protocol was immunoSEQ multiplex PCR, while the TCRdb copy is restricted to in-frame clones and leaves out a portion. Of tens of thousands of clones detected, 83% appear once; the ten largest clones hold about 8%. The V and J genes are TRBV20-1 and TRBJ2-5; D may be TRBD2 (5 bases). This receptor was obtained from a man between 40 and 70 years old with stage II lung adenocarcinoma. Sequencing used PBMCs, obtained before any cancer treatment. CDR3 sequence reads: CSAGPGETQYF. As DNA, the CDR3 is TGCAGTGCTGGTCCGGGGGAGACCCAGTACTTC.